This T cell receptor beta chain was observed in a study of T-cell reconstitution after alpha-beta-depleted transplantation in children. Preparation of the TCRbeta library involved a method that used unique molecular identifiers. One entry per CDR3 protein, called by TCRdb with MiXCR from the PCR reads. The sample shows 540,000 or so distinct CDR3 sequences, roughly 23% of them seen only once. Study results and limitations: The main origin of T-cell counts and diversity one year after transplant was newly produced T cells. Expanded graft clones numbering several hundred reportedly gave rise to alpha-beta T cells about two months after transplant. From surviving recipient T cells and thymic progenitors came the high day-60 TCRbeta diversity observed in some patients.

Unmatched junction bases numbered 7, after V lost 2 bases and J lost 4 bases. The CDR3 runs to 15 residues. Germline V gene sequence: CDR1 SQVTM, CDR2 ANQGSEA. Notes on this clonotype: Its antigen is unidentified.

Source: PBMCs, mostly from graft donor cells, taken 360 days after TCRalphabeta/CD19-depleted stem cell transplant. This TCR was recovered from a boy younger than two who had a stem cell transplant for acute myeloid leukemia, so the T cells may come from the graft donor. The chain joins TRBV29-1 to TRBJ2-2; 7 nucleotides line up with TRBD1. Written as DNA, the CDR3 is TGCAGCGTTGAACGAGGGGGCAGGGGCACCGGGGAGCTGTTTTTT. Protein sequence: CSVERGGRGTGELFF.